A single T cell receptor beta chain is shown here with its context. The antigen it binds to is not known. No much larger clonotype is one base removed from it; base qualities were not supplied. V and J lose 3 bases and 8 bases, and a span of 14 bases separates them. Reading the germline V gene gives CDR1 KGHSH and CDR2 LQKENI. From its cysteine to its phenylalanine, the CDR3 spans 14 amino acids. The sequence is cut down to CDR3 DNA, 42 bases in frame from base 1. TCRbeta CDR3 regions were amplified from genomic DNA using the immunoSEQ Assay, a bias-controlled multiplex PCR. The published analysis was carried out like this. Nucleated cell counts per sample were estimated from amplification of reference gene primers within the assay. To quantify the absolute abundance of each unique TCRbeta CDR3 rearrangement, sequence reads were collapsed and filtered. For each sample, productive Simpson clonality was calculated by taking the square root of Simpson's diversity index across productive rearrangements. TCRdb provides this immuneACCESS table in a form limited to in-frame rearrangements. Some clones are lacking; in checked studies, under half of them reflect an unresolved V gene, and why the rest are absent is not known. The V and J calls and the clone size are those of that table, but D and trimming were determined from the DNA. The sample has fewer than 100,000 clones on record, 75% to 90% of them singletons. The ten largest clones represent more than 7% of the sample.

Collaborating institutions collected whole blood in K2EDTA tubes following their own protocols. Collaborator samples were shipped for TCRbeta analysis as frozen whole blood, isolated PBMCs, or DNA extracted from either sample type. These data belong to a study of blood T cell repertoires in COVID-19 (TCRdb year 2020). Concerning the study at large: The collaborator samples originated in the United States, Italy and Spain and spanned the acute and convalescent phases of COVID-19. The prospective study material was composed of cDNA or gDNA derived from T cells, B-cell-depleted T cells, or PBMCs. Subjects who had been exposed to COVID-19, were actively infected with it, or had recovered from it provided the deeply sampled blood TCRbeta repertoires that made up the dataset. The repertoires were released in a freely available public database intended as a resource for research on the immune response to SARS-CoV-2. The samples were drawn from the first 160 participants of the ongoing ImmuneRACE study and from about 1,200 subjects provided by 6 global collaborators. The sample metadata nearly always contained a de-identified subject ID, COVID-19 status, age in years and sex. Where available, HLA class I and class II types were taken from metadata supplied by the sample provider and were not determined by assay-based typing. Summary of the overall study and its limitations: The quantity of clinical and demographic metadata differed by source and by participant and was supplied without curation.

Sequencing input: peripheral blood. This TCR was recovered from a man aged 55 to 70 with acute or convalescent COVID-19. The chain is assembled from TRBV18 and TRBJ2-1; the D region possibly corresponds to TRBD1 (6 bases align). The base sequence is TGTGCCAGCTCACCCGTACAGGGTCGCGATGAGCAGTTCTTC. It translates to CASSPVQGRDEQFF.